This is a list of T cell receptor beta chains from one sample in a study of OX40 agonist ivuxolimab in advanced cancers. Method: immunoSEQ multiplex PCR; TCRdb's copy keeps in-frame clones and lacks some. There are 100,000 to 120,000 clones in the sample; 91% occur only once, and roughly 0.66% lies in the top ten. The input for sequencing was CD4+ or CD8+ T cells sorted from blood, taken in a trial of the OX40 agonist ivuxolimab. The receptors come from an adult with an advanced solid tumor such as melanoma, head and neck, liver or kidney cancer. CDR3s include the opening cysteine and the closing phenylalanine or tryptophan. A D gene is named only where the DNA matches it firmly. Where a row states a size, it is once, few, many or the class of an expanded clone; other rows omit it.

11,-,TRBV10-1,TRBJ2-3,-,TGCGCCAGCAGTGATGCAGATACGCAGTATTTT,CASSDADTQYF
14,-,TRBV10-3,TRBJ2-1,TRBD2,TGTGCCATCGGAAGCGGGAATAATGGTTATGAGCAGTTCTTC,CAIGSGNNGYEQFF
15,-,TRBV19,TRBJ2-1,TRBD2,TGTGCCAGTAGCGCCGGGACTAGTACCTACAATGAGCAGTTCTTC,CASSAGTSTYNEQFF
15,-,TRBV19,TRBJ2-3,-,TGTGCCAGTAGTGGACCTTTGCGGAGCACAGATACGCAGTATTTT,CASSGPLRSTDTQYF
12,-,TRBV28,TRBJ1-2,-,TGTGCCAGCAGTTTTGACAGCTATGGCTACACCTTC,CASSFDSYGYTF
10,once,TRBV11-3,TRBJ2-3,-,TGTGCCAGCAGGGGAGATACGCAGTATTTT,CASRGDTQYF
12,-,TRBV6-5,TRBJ2-2,-,TGTGCCAGCCGCTCGTATACCGGGGAGCTGTTTTTT,CASRSYTGELFF
14,-,TRBV6-1,TRBJ2-7,-,TGTGCCAGCAGTGAAGCTGGGAGTGAGTACGAGCAGTACTTC,CASSEAGSEYEQYF
15,-,TRBV19,TRBJ1-6,-,TGTGCCAGTAATCTAGACGGGAGGCCTAATTCACCCCTCCACTTT,CASNLDGRPNSPLHF
14,-,TRBV5-1,TRBJ2-5,-,TGCGCCAGCAGTGGAGGGGGATGGAGGGAGACCCAGTACTTC,CASSGGGWRETQYF
13,-,TRBV5-1,TRBJ1-1,-,TGCGCCAGCAGACTTGGACAAGAACTTGAAGCTTTCTTT,CASRLGQELEAFF
15,-,TRBV5-4,TRBJ1-4,TRBD1,TGTGCCAGCAGCTTGGGGGGACAGGGTAATGAAAAACTGTTTTTT,CASSLGGQGNEKLFF
12,-,TRBV6-1,TRBJ2-7,-,TGTGCCAGCGGAACAGATTTTTACGAGCAGTACTTC,CASGTDFYEQYF
12,-,TRBV2,TRBJ2-7,-,TGTGCCAGCACAGTGGAGGGTTTCGAGCAGTACTTC,CASTVEGFEQYF
15,-,TRBV27,TRBJ2-7,TRBD1,TGTGCCAGCAGTTACACCGGGACAGGGGTAGGCGAGCAGTACTTC,CASSYTGTGVGEQYF
13,-,TRBV5-6,TRBJ1-2,-,TGTGCCAGCAGCCTGCAGCGGCTCGATGGCTACACCTTC,CASSLQRLDGYTF
16,-,TRBV7-3,TRBJ2-2,-,TGTGCCAGCAGCTTATCGTCCCCGCGTGACACCGGGGAGCTGTTTTTT,CASSLSSPRDTGELFF
17,-,TRBV5-1,TRBJ2-6,TRBD1,TGCGCCAGCAGCCACGGACAGGGGAGCTCTGGGGCCAACGTCCTGACTTTC,CASSHGQGSSGANVLTF
15,-,TRBV5-4,TRBJ2-1,-,TGTGCCAGCAGCACATGGACTGGGGGGCACAATGAGCAGTTCTTC,CASSTWTGGHNEQFF
15,once,TRBV18,TRBJ2-1,TRBD2,TGTGCCAGCTCACCCCCCCTAGCGGGGGGCAATGAGCAGTTCTTC,CASSPPLAGGNEQFF
16,-,TRBV9,TRBJ2-2,-,TGTGCCAGCAGCGTAGCTCCGACAGCTAACACCGGGGAGCTGTTTTTT,CASSVAPTANTGELFF
14,-,TRBV9,TRBJ2-1,-,TGTGCCAGCAGCGTAGCCGGACTATATAATGAGCAGTTCTTC,CASSVAGLYNEQFF
16,once,TRBV7-9,TRBJ1-1,-,TGTGCCAGCAGCTTAGGGGGACCACCCCAGGACACTGAAGCTTTCTTT,CASSLGGPPQDTEAFF
15,-,TRBV7-2,TRBJ2-1,-,TGTGCCAGCAGCTTTACGGGGGGCCCCTACAATGAGCAGTTCTTC,CASSFTGGPYNEQFF
16,-,TRBV18,TRBJ2-2,TRBD1,TGTGCCAGCTCACCAAGGACAGGGGGCATCACCGGGGAGCTGTTTTTT,CASSPRTGGITGELFF
14,-,TRBV30,TRBJ1-4,-,TGTGCCTTGCAGGACCCGAGATTTAATGAAAAACTGTTTTTT,CALQDPRFNEKLFF
12,-,TRBV30,TRBJ2-7,TRBD1,TGTGCCTGGTCGACAGGGGGGTACGAGCAGTACTTC,CAWSTGGYEQYF
15,-,TRBV5-1,TRBJ1-1,-,TGCGCCAGCAGCTTGGAGACCCCCGGAGGACCTGAAGCTTTCTTT,CASSLETPGGPEAFF
15,-,TRBV10-3,TRBJ2-1,TRBD2,TGTGCCATCAGCTCCACTAGCGGGGACCACAATGAGCAGTTCTTC,CAISSTSGDHNEQFF
15,-,TRBV30,TRBJ2-3,TRBD2,TGTGCCCGGAACGAAAAAGCGGGACCCACAGATACGCAGTATTTT,CARNEKAGPTDTQYF
16,-,TRBV27,TRBJ2-3,-,TGTGCCAGCAGTTTAAGAGGGAAGCGGGGCACAGATACGCAGTATTTT,CASSLRGKRGTDTQYF
15,-,TRBV15,TRBJ1-1,-,TGTGCCACCAGCAGGGACAGAACGGGGACCACTGAAGCTTTCTTT,CATSRDRTGTTEAFF
14,-,TRBV5-6,TRBJ2-1,-,TGTGCCAGCAGCGCGAGTTTGGGGTGGGATGAGCAGTTCTTC,CASSASLGWDEQFF
13,-,TRBV27,TRBJ1-1,-,TGTGCCAGCAGTACGACTCTGGGGACTGAAGCTTTCTTT,CASSTTLGTEAFF
17,-,TRBV5-1,TRBJ2-1,TRBD2,TGCGCCAGCAGCCGAATTATGAGCGGGAGAGGCTACAATGAGCAGTTCTTC,CASSRIMSGRGYNEQFF
14,-,TRBV10-3,TRBJ2-2,-,TGTGCCATCTCCCGGGAGAGGGTCACCGGGGAGCTGTTTTTT,CAISRERVTGELFF
14,-,TRBV5-4,TRBJ2-2,-,TGTGCCAGCAGCTTTTCAGGGGGAGGCGGGGAGCTGTTTTTT,CASSFSGGGGELFF
12,-,TRBV19,TRBJ2-7,TRBD2,TGTGCCAGTAGTAGCGGGAGCTACGAGCAGTACTTC,CASSSGSYEQYF
14,-,TRBV27,TRBJ2-7,-,TGTGCCAGCAGCCTGTCCTACGGTTCCTACGAGCAGTACTTC,CASSLSYGSYEQYF
20,-,TRBV4-1,TRBJ1-1,TRBD1,TGCGCCAGCAGCCAAGATCCCGCCATGGACAGGGTCGGTATGAACACTGAAGCTTTCTTT,CASSQDPAMDRVGMNTEAFF
13,few,TRBV19,TRBJ1-5,-,TGTGCCAGTAGTAGGGGGCTAGGCCAGCCCCAGCATTTT,CASSRGLGQPQHF
14,-,TRBV7-6,TRBJ1-1,-,TGTGCCAGCAGCTCGACCCCCCGGGACACTGAAGCTTTCTTT,CASSSTPRDTEAFF
15,-,TRBV2,TRBJ2-7,TRBD2,TGTGCCAGCAGTTCGACTAGCGGGGTCTCCTACGAGCAGTACTTC,CASSSTSGVSYEQYF
16,-,TRBV12-5,TRBJ2-2,-,TGTGCTAGTGGTTTGACAACAGGGATAAGCACCGGGGAGCTGTTTTTT,CASGLTTGISTGELFF
13,-,TRBV13,TRBJ2-5,TRBD1,TGTGCCAGCAGCCCACCGACAGGGCAGACCCAGTACTTC,CASSPPTGQTQYF
14,-,TRBV7-2,TRBJ2-2,-,TGTGCCAGCAGCTTAAATCTCTGGACCGGGGAGCTGTTTTTT,CASSLNLWTGELFF
14,-,TRBV2,TRBJ1-2,TRBD1,TGTGCCAGCAGTGAACCCACAGGGGAATATGGCTACACCTTC,CASSEPTGEYGYTF
15,once,TRBV7-9,TRBJ2-7,TRBD1,TGTGCCAGCAGCTTAGATGGGACAGGGAATGCCGAGCAGTACTTC,CASSLDGTGNAEQYF
13,once,TRBV18,TRBJ1-5,-,TGTGCCAGCTCGTCCGGGGGCAATCAGCCCCAGCATTTT,CASSSGGNQPQHF
12,-,TRBV7-2,TRBJ2-7,-,TGTGCCAGCAGCTCCCAGGGATACGAGCAGTACTTC,CASSSQGYEQYF
14,-,TRBV19,TRBJ1-2,-,TGTGCCAGTAGTATAGAGGAGGAAAACTATGGCTACACCTTC,CASSIEEENYGYTF